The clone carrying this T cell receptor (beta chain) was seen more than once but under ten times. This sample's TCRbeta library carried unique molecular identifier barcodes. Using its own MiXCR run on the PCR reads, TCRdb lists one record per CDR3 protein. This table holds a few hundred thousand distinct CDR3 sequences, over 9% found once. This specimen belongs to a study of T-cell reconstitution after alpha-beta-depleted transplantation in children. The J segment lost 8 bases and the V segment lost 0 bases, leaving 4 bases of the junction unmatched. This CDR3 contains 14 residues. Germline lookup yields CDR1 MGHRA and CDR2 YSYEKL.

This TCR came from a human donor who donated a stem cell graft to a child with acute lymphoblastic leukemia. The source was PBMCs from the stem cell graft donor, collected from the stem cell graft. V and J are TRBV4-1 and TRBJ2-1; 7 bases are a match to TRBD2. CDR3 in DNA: TGCGCCAGCAGCCAAGATCGACTAGCCTATGAGCAGTTCTTC. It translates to CASSQDRLAYEQFF.